Presented here are 13 T cell receptor beta chains from one specimen sequenced in a study of Graves' ophthalmopathy and Graves' hyperthyroidism. CDR3 regions of TCR beta were amplified from RNA transcripts. An opening RT-PCR round employed HTBI primers and preceded a second-round multiplex PCR. A single record per CDR3 protein comes from TCRdb applying MiXCR to the multiplex PCR reads. The profile shows about 500,000 distinct CDR3 sequences, about 40% of them singletons. The material sequenced was peripheral blood or thyroid tissue (not recorded which). Every receptor here comes from an adult man with Graves' hyperthyroidism.

This clonotype was observed many times. V usage is TRBV6-1 and J usage is TRBJ1-5, with D possibly TRBD1 on 5 matching bases. Trimming pared 0 bases from V and 5 bases from J, leaving 11 bases between. This CDR3 has 15 residues. The germline gives CDR1 MNHNS, CDR2 SASEGT. The CDR3 loop is CASSEAGTEYQPQHF. In DNA form, the CDR3 reads TGTGCCAGCAGTGAAGCCGGGACGGAATATCAGCCCCAGCATTTT.

Comment on this clonotype: A much larger clonotype is one base distant, so this may be a read error. The chain is built from TRBV9 and TRBJ2-7; D gene unclear. CDR3 size: 15 residues. Between the trimmed V and J ends, which lost 0 bases and 2 bases, there was a span of 12 bases. CDR1 is SGDLS and CDR2 is YYNGEE in the germline V gene. Here the CDR3 DNA reads TGTGCCAGCAGCGTAGATCTGGCCACCACCTACGAGCAGTACTTC. This gives the protein CASSVDLATTYEQYF.

In the case of this clonotype: Just one base apart from a much larger clone, this may be a read error. The rearrangement joins TRBV2 to TRBJ2-5; D is possibly TRBD2 (6 bases). The length of the CDR3 is 15 residues. Germline-derived CDR1 and CDR2 are SNHLY and FYNNEI. V lost 4 bases to trimming and J lost 4 bases, with 16 bases between them. In nucleotides, the CDR3 is TGTGCCAGCAGTGTTAGTAGCAGGGAGGTAGAGACCCAGTACTTC. It codes for CASSVSSREVETQYF.

The sample holds many counts of this clonotype. The chain is built from TRBV7-9 and TRBJ1-1, with D tentatively TRBD1 (6 bases). CDR3 length: 16 amino acids. V was shortened by 1 base and J by 2 bases, with 14 bases between the two germline ends. Germline lookup yields CDR1 SEHNR and CDR2 FQNEAQ (reference sequence). This chain's CDR3 is CASSLVGLGGNTEAFF. CDR3 bases: TGTGCCAGCAGCTTAGTCGGTCTAGGGGGTAACACTGAAGCTTTCTTT.

The J gene is TRBJ1-5, the V gene TRBV12-3 or TRBV12-4, with 9 bases aligning to TRBD2. The J call may be wrong; the DNA end is better matched by TRBJ2-3. The CDR3 is 15 residues long. The CDR3 DNA reads TGTGCCAGCAGTCGGCGGGGGGGTGCCACAGATACGCAGTATTTT. It codes for CASSRRGGATDTQYF.

The chain is built from TRBV29-1 and TRBJ2-7; TRBD2 aligns across 10 bases. The DNA matches TRBJ2-1 better at its end, which makes the J call doubtful. The germline V gene encodes CDR1 SQVTM and CDR2 ANQGSEA. The CDR3 runs to 13 residues. The CDR3 DNA follows: TGCAGCGTTGTGCGGGTAGCGGGAGGTGAGCAGTTCTTC. The encoded protein is CSVVRVAGGEQFF.

This clonotype has only one observation. The V and J genes are TRBV29-1 and TRBJ1-1, with 11 bases fitting TRBD1. This CDR3 comprises 16 residues. V was clipped by 3 bases and J by 0 bases; unmatched bases: 6. Germline assignment: CDR1 SQVTM and CDR2 ANQGSEA. CDR3 bases: TGCAGCGTTGATGGCTGGACAGGGGGCCTGAACACTGAAGCTTTCTTT. Amino acids: CSVDGWTGGLNTEAFF.

This clonotype showed up just a few times. The CDR3 spells CASSPVTSGQETQYF. The DNA for the CDR3 is TGTGCCAGCAGCCCCGTAACTAGCGGACAAGAGACCCAGTACTTC. The chain carries TRBV11-2 and TRBJ2-5; 8 nucleotides align to TRBD2. The CDR3 sequence is 15 residues long. Germline loops: CDR1 SGHAT, CDR2 FQNNGV. With 5 bases clipped from V and 2 bases from J, the junction kept 7 bases outside the gene matches.

The CDR3 DNA sequence: TGTGCCAGCAGGGCTCGTGACAGGGAACACCCCCGGGTACTGTTTTTT. Protein product: CASRARDREHPRVLFF. The chain links TRBV2 to TRBJ1-4; TRBD1 matches 7 bases. Looked up from germline, CDR1 is SNHLY and CDR2 is FYNNEI. The trim removed 6 bases at V and 13 bases at J, leaving 20 bases unmatched. The CDR3 loop spans 16 amino acids.

The chain recombines TRBV29-1 with TRBJ2-7; 10 bases fit TRBD1. Germline values: CDR1 SQVTM, CDR2 ANQGSEA. Unmatched junction bases numbered 0, after V lost 7 bases and J lost 3 bases. The CDR3 length is 11 residues. The CDR3 nucleotides read TGCAGCGGGACAGGGGGCTACGAGCAGTACTTC. Its protein product is CSGTGGYEQYF.

The chain joins TRBV14 to TRBJ2-5; D is possibly TRBD2 (5 bases). The V gene's germline CDR1 is SGHDN and CDR2 FVKESK. V lost 2 bases and J 1 base, leaving 8 bases between the germline ends. The CDR3 has 14 residues. CDR3 sequence (DNA): TGTGCCAGCAGCCAAAGCGGTACCCAAGAGACCCAGTACTTC. Its protein is CASSQSGTQETQYF.

Concerning this clonotype: Just one base apart from a much larger clone, this may be a read error. This CDR3 is missing its conserved last phenylalanine or tryptophan, likely due to a read error. The chain couples TRBV12-3 or TRBV12-4 to TRBJ1-1, with TRBD1 matching over 7 bases. Trimming cost V 6 bases and J 1 base; bases outside gene matches: 8. This CDR3 region has 15 residues. The CDR3 sequence is CASRRTGQKNTEAFL. The DNA for the CDR3 is TGTGCCAGCAGGCGTACGGGACAGAAGAACACTGAAGCTTTCCTT.

The chain couples TRBV9 to TRBJ2-5; TRBD2 aligns across 10 bases. The end of the DNA fits TRBJ2-1 better, so the J call may be wrong. The CDR3 sequence is 14 residues long. The germline CDR1 and CDR2 sequences are SGDLS and YYNGEE. The CDR3 spells CASSRAGGYNEQFF. CDR3 sequence (DNA): TGTGCCAGCAGTCGAGCGGGAGGGTACAATGAGCAGTTCTTC.